A single sample gave rise to the 9 T cell receptor beta chains below, sequenced in a study of blood T cells in healthy people across ages. A second PCR, run for roughly 7 to 11 cycles, used a sample-barcoded 5' primer plus a J-beta primer mix. TCRdb used MiXCR to reprocess the 5' RACE reads, holding one entry per CDR3 protein. Here the sample spans roughly 1 million distinct CDR3 sequences, around 25% being singletons. These data also formed part of another study, on T cells of mothers and their children.

Sequencing was performed on blood. The receptors derive from a girl aged 2-10 years in good health.

This clonotype was recorded a few times. The rearrangement joins TRBV7-9 to TRBJ2-5; perhaps TRBD1 as D (5 bases). Looked up from germline, CDR1 is SEHNR and CDR2 is FQNEAQ (reference sequence). Trimming removed 5 bases from V and 10 bases from J, with 20 bases in between. The CDR3 is 14 residues long. For the CDR3, the DNA is TGTGCCAGCAGCGCAAGCGCAGGTGGAAGGGGCCAGTACTTC. Amino acid sequence: CASSASAGGRGQYF.

The chain combines TRBV7-2 with TRBJ1-2, with D possibly matching TRBD1 (6 bases). V lost 3 bases and J 5 bases, leaving 10 bases between the germline ends. The CDR3 runs 13 residues. CDR1 and CDR2 (germline): SGHTA, FQGNSA. CDR3 coding DNA: TGTGCCAGCAGCTTTCTCGGACAGTATGGCTACACCTTC. Encoded protein: CASSFLGQYGYTF.

This clonotype was observed a single time. At one end the junction does not follow the germline gene, possibly because of a read error. CDR3 region: CAGSEAIPNTEAFF. CDR3 bases: TGTGCCGGCAGTGAAGCGATCCCTAACACTGAAGCTTTCTTT. V gene TRBV6-1 combines with J gene TRBJ1-1, with no clear D. The CDR3 spans 14 residues. Germline values: CDR1 MNHNS, CDR2 SASEGT.

This clonotype was found a few times. The chain joins TRBV28 to TRBJ2-2, with TRBD1 as a possible D gene (6 bases). Germline V gene sequence: CDR1 MDHEN, CDR2 SYDVKM. V was pared by 10 bases and J by 1 base, with 13 bases between. CDR3 size: 14 residues. Written as DNA, the CDR3 is TGTGCCACCAGAGAACAGGGGAACACCGGGGAGCTGTTTTTT. This sequence encodes CATREQGNTGELFF.

J is TRBJ2-1 and V is TRBV5-4, with D perhaps TRBD1 or TRBD2 (5 bases each). Germline loops: CDR1 SGHNT, CDR2 YYREEE (reference sequence). Deletions cut 4 bases from V and 8 bases from J, with 22 bases between. This CDR3 is 16 amino acids long. The CDR3 nucleotides are TGTGCCAGCAGCCCAGGGAGAAATACGGTGATTGATGAGCAGTTCTTC. As protein: CASSPGRNTVIDEQFF.

This clonotype was detected many times. The V call is TRBV12-3 or TRBV12-4, the J call TRBJ2-7; D not resolved. The V end was cut by 6 bases, the J end by 5 bases, with 5 bases between. This CDR3 contains 10 residues. The CDR3 bases are TGTGCCAGCAGAGGTAACGAGCAGTACTTC. Amino acid sequence: CASRGNEQYF.

The rearrangement uses TRBV6-5 and TRBJ1-1; no reliable D call. V lost 4 bases, J lost 2 bases, and 11 bases lay in between. This CDR3 has 14 amino acids. The germline CDR1 and CDR2 sequences are MNHEY and SVGAGI. This CDR3 is CASSWARRNTEAFF. CDR3 nucleotide sequence: TGTGCCAGCAGTTGGGCCCGTCGCAACACTGAAGCTTTCTTT.

In its sample, this clonotype was seen a few times. This sequence joins TRBV6-6 and TRBJ2-5; TRBD1 might be the D (6 bases). The assigned J gene may be wrong: the sequence end matches TRBJ2-7 better. Per germline, CDR1 MNHNY and CDR2 SVGAGI (reference sequence). This CDR3 comprises 12 residues. The CDR3 bases are TGTGCCACTGGCCAGGGGTCCTACGAGCAGTACTTC. Translating gives CATGQGSYEQYF.

The CDR3 DNA reads TGCAGTGCTAGAGACCCGACGAGGGGGTCCTACGAGCAGTACTTC. It is translated as CSARDPTRGSYEQYF. The rearrangement joins TRBV20-1 to TRBJ2-7; D possibly corresponds to TRBD1 (6 bases). Germline V gene lookup returns CDR1 DFQATT and CDR2 SNEGSKA (reference sequence). The CDR3 loop spans 15 amino acids. V gave up 0 bases and J gave up 1 base, with 13 bases separating them.